This TCR beta chain was profiled in a study of T cell responses to AZD1222 COVID-19 vaccine. Study-level results: Baseline serostatus was positive in only a handful of AZD1222 recipients.

Generated by immunoSEQ multiplex PCR, the TCRdb table keeps only in-frame clones and is missing some. The table shows approximately 130,000 clones, with 75% to 85% occurring only once. A note on this clone: Its antigen is as yet unknown.

The material sequenced was peripheral blood, taken 28 days after the second dose of the MenACWY control vaccine. The receptor was isolated from an adult who received the MenACWY meningococcal vaccine as a control.

CDR3 amino acids: CASRRGVGELFF. In DNA form, the CDR3 reads TGTGCCAGTAGGCGAGGGGTCGGGGAGCTGTTTTTT. The J gene is TRBJ2-2, the V gene TRBV19; possibly TRBD1 or TRBD2 for D (5 bases each). The ends were cut back, 6 bases at V and 7 bases at J, with 9 bases in the middle. In germline, CDR1 is LNHDA, CDR2 SQIVND (reference sequence). The CDR3 is 12 amino acids.